Listed below are T cell receptor beta chains from one sample, sequenced in a study of cytomegalovirus exposure and HLA in healthy donors. Sequenced by immunoSEQ multiplex PCR; TCRdb stores in-frame clones only, minus some. Here the sample spans over 150,000 clones, about 80% being singletons. Sequences were obtained from PBMCs. The receptors come from a woman between 45 and 65 years old in good health and CMV-seropositive. CDR3s include the opening cysteine and the closing phenylalanine or tryptophan. The D gene is left open where the match is weak. The size of a clone is reported for some rows only, either as once, few or many, or as a class for expanded clones.

TRBJ1-1 | - | TRBV27 | TRBD1 | TGTGCCAGCGAGAACAGGGGGCGAGGGAGGGACACTGAAGCTTTCTTT | CASENRGRGRDTEAFF
TRBJ1-5 | - | TRBV7-9 | - | TGTTCCAGCAGCCAACTGGGGTCAGGGCAGCCCCAGCATTTT | CSSSQLGSGQPQHF
TRBJ1-4 | - | TRBV27 | TRBD1 | TGTGCCAGCAGTTCGATAGAGCTTTTGGGACAGGGCGCAACTAATGAAAAACTGTTTTTT | CASSSIELLGQGATNEKLFF
TRBJ2-7 | - | TRBV7-3 | TRBD1 | TGTGCCAGCAGCCCGAGACAGGGTTCCCACGAGCAGTACTTC | CASSPRQGSHEQYF
TRBJ2-5 | few | TRBV29-1 | TRBD1 | TGCAGCGTTGGAATAGGGGGCGGATTGGAGACCCAGTACTTC | CSVGIGGGLETQYF
TRBJ2-7 | - | TRBV6-6 | TRBD1 | TGTGCCAGCAGTTGGGGGACAGGGTTTATCCTGGACGAGCAGTACTTC | CASSWGTGFILDEQYF
TRBJ2-3 | - | TRBV6-5 | TRBD2 | TGTGCCAGCAGTTACGGGCGGGGGGTTTTTACGCAGTATTTT | CASSYGRGVFTQYF
TRBJ1-5 | once | TRBV7-2 | - | TGTGCCAGCAGCTTAGCCCGCGGACAGTGGGGCAATCAGCCCCAGCATTTT | CASSLARGQWGNQPQHF
TRBJ2-3 | few | TRBV9 | TRBD2 | TGTGCCAGCCAGCGGGGGTGGGGCACAGATACGCAGTATTTT | CASQRGWGTDTQYF
TRBJ2-5 | - | TRBV27 | - | TGTGCCAGCAGCCTATACAGGACCCTTGAGACCCAGTACTTC | CASSLYRTLETQYF
TRBJ1-1 | - | TRBV9 | - | TGTGCCAGCAGCGTAGGTCTAGATACTGAAGCTTTCTTT | CASSVGLDTEAFF
TRBJ2-7 | few | TRBV11-2 | TRBD2 | TGTGCCAGCAGCTTACGGGAGGGCTGGGACGAGCAGTACTTC | CASSLREGWDEQYF
TRBJ1-6 | few | TRBV7-8 | - | TGTGCCAGCAGCTTAATCAGGGTTTGGAATTCACCCCTCCACTTT | CASSLIRVWNSPLHF
TRBJ2-7 | - | TRBV6-5 | TRBD1 | TGTGCCAGCAGTTACTCAGCAGGGGGCTACGAGCAGTACTTC | CASSYSAGGYEQYF
TRBJ2-7 | - | TRBV14 | - | TGTGCCAGCAGCGTAAGTGGGTGGCGGGGCTCCTACGAGCAGTACTTC | CASSVSGWRGSYEQYF
TRBJ2-7 | - | TRBV7-9 | TRBD1 | TGTGCCAGCAGCTTTTACAGGGGTCACGAGCAGTACTTC | CASSFYRGHEQYF
TRBJ1-2 | - | TRBV19 | - | TGTGCCAGTAGTATAGGTTTTTCGGCTTCACTACTCAACTATGGCTACACCTTC | CASSIGFSASLLNYGYTF